The 12 T cell receptor beta chains given below trace back to one sample, sequenced in a study of cytomegalovirus exposure and HLA in healthy donors (dated by TCRdb to the late 2010s). The library was generated by the immunoSEQ multiplex PCR assay. For the multiplex PCR, a mixture combining 60 forward primers for TCR Vbeta segments and 13 reverse primers for TCR Jbeta segments was used. This is the immuneACCESS table as TCRdb keeps it, with only in-frame sequences that have V and J called. A part of the clones is gone; compared with another copy, unresolved V genes explain less than half, and the rest is unexplained. The sample data list under 150,000 clones, and about 84% of these were observed just once. The top ten constitute 6.2% of the sample. Sample: PBMCs. The receptors were sampled from a woman aged 40-49 years in good health and CMV-seropositive.

V and J are TRBV19 and TRBJ1-2; a weak D match, TRBD1 (6 bases). Trimming pared 3 bases from V and 3 bases from J, leaving 20 bases between. Germline CDR1 is LNHDA and CDR2 is SQIVND (reference sequence). The CDR3 spans 17 residues. The CDR3 DNA reads TGTGCCAGTAGTATCGGCTCGGGGCAGGGGCTCGACTATGGCTACACCTTC. Translating it yields CASSIGSGQGLDYGYTF.

This clone has just a few counts. V gene TRBV5-8 combines with J gene TRBJ1-5, with D possibly TRBD1 on 6 matching bases. Per the germline V gene, CDR1 is SGHTS and CDR2 is YDEGEE. This CDR3 contains 14 residues. Trimming stripped 6 bases from V and 7 bases from J, with 17 bases between. The CDR3 here is CASTGGLTGQPQHF. The CDR3 DNA follows: TGTGCCAGCACCGGGGGGCTCACGGGGCAGCCCCAGCATTTT.

This clone showed up just once. The DNA of the CDR3 is TGCAGCGTTGTCAGCACTAGCGGGACTCCCTACGAGCAGTACTTC. Its protein is CSVVSTSGTPYEQYF. This rearrangement joins TRBV29-1 to TRBJ2-7; 10 bases are a match to TRBD2. Germline values: CDR1 SQVTM, CDR2 ANQGSEA. The CDR3 is made up of 15 amino acids. Unmatched junction bases numbered 8, after V lost 4 bases and J lost 2 bases.

This clone appeared a few times. The genes are TRBV18 and TRBJ1-5; a weak D match, TRBD1 (5 bases). Trimming cost V 4 bases and J 9 bases, with 10 bases left between them. The CDR3 totals 12 residues. Germline CDR1 reads KGHSH; CDR2 reads LQKENI. As DNA, the CDR3 is TGTGCCAGCTCACAGGGGAAAGGGCCCCAGCATTTT. Protein sequence: CASSQGKGPQHF.

This sequence joins TRBV27 and TRBJ1-1, with 8 bases aligning to TRBD1. This CDR3 spans 12 amino acids. V trimming: 3 bases; J trimming: 9 bases; junction bases outside the gene matches: 3. Germline V gives CDR1 MNHEY, CDR2 SMNVEV (reference sequence). The CDR3 here is CASSFGRGQAFF. CDR3 sequence (DNA): TGTGCCAGCAGTTTTGGCAGGGGGCAAGCTTTCTTT.

The CDR3 region is CSVGTFSGRMSYEQYF. The CDR3 bases are TGCAGCGTTGGAACCTTCAGCGGGAGAATGTCCTACGAGCAGTACTTC. The V gene is TRBV29-1, the J gene TRBJ2-7; 8 nucleotides match TRBD2. The CDR3 length is 16 residues. With 4 bases clipped from V and 1 base from J, the junction kept 12 bases outside the gene matches. Germline CDR1 and CDR2: SQVTM and ANQGSEA.

This clone was seen only once. A read error may produce the germline difference seen at one junction end. The chain recombines TRBV7-9 with TRBJ2-2; D call uncertain. In germline, CDR1 is SEHNR, CDR2 FQNEAQ (reference sequence). CDR3 length: 12 residues. DNA of the CDR3: TGTTCCAGCAGCTCCGGTGCGGGGGAGCTGTTTTTT. It translates to CSSSSGAGELFF.

This clone occurred a few times. The rearrangement links TRBV2 to TRBJ1-5, with a possible D match to TRBD1 (5 bases). Between the trimmed V and J ends, which lost 4 bases and 0 bases, there was a span of 10 bases. The germline CDR1 and CDR2 sequences are SNHLY and FYNNEI. This CDR3 spans 15 amino acids. The CDR3 bases are TGTGCCAGCAGTGGACAGCTTTATAGCAATCAGCCCCAGCATTTT. Its protein is CASSGQLYSNQPQHF.

This clone has only a few counts. This chain connects TRBV5-4 to TRBJ2-1; 7 nucleotides match TRBD2. The V gene's germline CDR1 is SGHNT and CDR2 YYREEE (reference sequence). CDR3 length: 13 amino acids. V gave up 7 bases and J gave up 7 bases; unmatched junction bases: 8. CDR3 sequence: CASGREALNEQFF. For the CDR3, the DNA is TGTGCCAGCGGCCGGGAGGCCCTTAATGAGCAGTTCTTC.

This rearrangement joins TRBV19 to TRBJ1-1; possible D gene TRBD1, 5 bases. The germline V and J ends were trimmed by 0 bases and 8 bases, with 16 bases remaining between them. This CDR3 is built from 15 residues. Germline V CDR1 and CDR2: LNHDA, SQIVND (reference sequence). The CDR3 sequence is CASSIDEGRGSEAFF. The CDR3 DNA reads TGTGCCAGTAGTATAGATGAGGGGCGGGGATCCGAAGCTTTCTTT.

The chain recombines TRBV6-1 with TRBJ1-5; D unresolved. The CDR3 consists of 13 residues. V lost 3 bases and J 5 bases, leaving 8 bases between the germline ends. CDR1 and CDR2 from the germline V gene are MNHNS and SASEGT. This CDR3 reads CASSDRSHQPQHF. The CDR3, as DNA: TGTGCCAGCAGTGATCGGAGCCATCAGCCCCAGCATTTT.

The CDR3 reads CAGLTTGVNSPLHF. The CDR3 DNA is TGTGCCGGACTAACCACAGGGGTAAATTCACCCCTCCACTTT. The chain carries TRBV30 and TRBJ1-6; TRBD1 matches 7 bases. V gave up 8 bases and J gave up 7 bases; unmatched junction bases: 11. The CDR3 contains 14 residues. Germline CDR1 GTSNPN, CDR2 SVGIG (reference sequence).